Presented here are 13 T cell receptor beta chains from one specimen sequenced in a study of CD8 T cells in ankylosing spondylitis (dated by TCRdb to between 2016 and 2019). The library relied on 5' RACE. For sequencing, an Illumina HiSeq 2500 was employed. The public reads were reanalyzed by TCRdb: fastp trimming at Q25, MiXCR alignment, in-frame beta chains only. When rows share a CDR3 protein, they turn into one entry using the most common DNA and genes. For this sample there are about 340,000 distinct CDR3 sequences; about 20% appear just once. The top ten hold around 13% of the sample. Sequencing was performed on blood, either unsorted or a sorted T cell fraction (not recorded which). The receptors here all came from a male donor with ankylosing spondylitis or in good health (not recorded which).

This clonotype was seen a few times. V and J are TRBV20-1 and TRBJ2-7; no definite D call. The CDR3 is made up of 11 amino acids. With 7 bases removed from V and 4 bases from J, the gap between germline ends came to 11 bases. Germline loops: CDR1 DFQATT, CDR2 SNEGSKA (reference sequence). The CDR3 loop is CSGDTIYEQYF. The CDR3 region has the DNA TGCAGTGGTGACACAATTTACGAGCAGTACTTC.

A few counts support this clonotype. The rearrangement links TRBV12-3 or TRBV12-4 to TRBJ1-2; the D gene is possibly TRBD1 (5 bases). This CDR3 is 13 amino acids long. V lost 4 bases and J lost 8, with 14 bases in between. The CDR3 nucleotides are TGTGCCAGCAGTTCCCCAGGGCTTAGCGGCTACACCTTC. It is translated as CASSSPGLSGYTF.

The rearrangement joins TRBV27 to TRBJ2-1; D may match TRBD1 or TRBD2 (5 bases each). The CDR3 is 17 amino acids. Germline CDR1 MNHEY, CDR2 SMNVEV (reference sequence). V was trimmed by 2 bases and J by 2 bases, leaving 16 bases between them. CDR3 sequence (DNA): TGTGCCAGCAGTTTAGGGATGGGGACGGGCCCCTACAATGAGCAGTTCTTC. Protein product: CASSLGMGTGPYNEQFF.

This clonotype was detected a few times. The chain combines TRBV7-9 with TRBJ2-1; D is perhaps TRBD2 (6 bases). This CDR3 contains 12 residues. Per germline, CDR1 SEHNR and CDR2 FQNEAQ (reference sequence). V lost 3 bases to trimming and J lost 12 bases, with 12 bases between them. DNA of the CDR3: TGTGCCAGCAGCTTGGGGGGTGGTGGGCAGTTCTTC. The encoded protein is CASSLGGGGQFF.

CDR3 loop: CASSSSRGGAEEQYF. CDR3 nucleotides: TGTGCCAGCAGTTCATCCCGCGGGGGGGCGGAGGAGCAGTACTTC. The chain carries TRBV27 and TRBJ2-7; 9 nucleotides match TRBD2. V shed 4 bases and J 7 bases; nucleotides not matched to a gene: 11. In germline, CDR1 is MNHEY, CDR2 SMNVEV (reference sequence). This CDR3 region has 15 residues.

The rearrangement links TRBV5-1 to TRBJ2-7; 11 bases are shared with TRBD1. V was clipped by 3 bases and J by 4 bases; unmatched bases: 3. Germline values: CDR1 SGHRS, CDR2 YFSETQ. The CDR3 has 14 residues. The CDR3 protein is CASSWTGGPYEQYF. The CDR3 region has the DNA TGCGCCAGCAGCTGGACAGGGGGCCCGTACGAGCAGTACTTC.

The rearrangement uses TRBV9 and TRBJ2-1; tentatively, D is TRBD2 (7 bases). Germline CDR1 and CDR2: SGDLS and YYNGEE. The CDR3 is 14 amino acids. Trimming pared 0 bases from V and 10 bases from J, leaving 14 bases between. The CDR3 nucleotides read TGTGCCAGCAGCGTAGCGGGGGGCCTAGACGAGCAGTTCTTC. Encoded protein: CASSVAGGLDEQFF. Supplemented by reference TRBV9 and TRBJ2-1, the full variable domain reads DSGVTQTPKHLITATGQRVTLRCSPRSGDLSVYWYQQSLDQGLQFLIQYYNGEERAKGNILERFSAQQFPDLHSELNLSSLELGDSALYFCASSVAGGLDEQFFGPGTRLTVL.

This sequence joins TRBV29-1 and TRBJ2-3; no clear D gene. The germline gives CDR1 SQVTM, CDR2 ANQGSEA. V dropped 6 bases and J dropped 5 bases, with 9 bases sitting between them. This CDR3 is 11 amino acids long. Here the CDR3 DNA reads TGCAGCGTGAGCCACGGAGATACGCAGTATTTT. Translated: CSVSHGDTQYF.

The V gene is TRBV6-1, the J gene TRBJ2-3; D is uncertain. The germline gives CDR1 MNHNS, CDR2 SASEGT. This CDR3 comprises 18 residues. V shed 0 bases and J shed 2 bases, with 18 bases lying between them. This chain's CDR3 is CASSEASVTSHPTDTQYF. For the CDR3, the DNA is TGTGCCAGCAGTGAAGCGTCAGTGACATCCCACCCCACAGATACGCAGTATTTT.

The CDR3 bases are TGTGCCAGCAGCCAAGCTAACAGTTCCTACGAGCAGTACTTC. Protein: CASSQANSSYEQYF. The chain carries TRBV3-1 and TRBJ2-7; D gene uncertain. The CDR3 totals 14 residues. Between the trimmed V and J ends, which lost 1 base and 1 base, there was a span of 8 bases. The germline CDR1 and CDR2 sequences are LGHDT and YNNKEL (reference sequence).

The chain has TRBV28 and TRBJ2-5; TRBD2 matches 14 bases. This CDR3 region has 16 residues. Per germline, CDR1 MDHEN and CDR2 SYDVKM. Germline trimming cut 6 bases from V and 5 bases from J; bases unmatched to any gene: 8. The CDR3 protein is CASSPGLAGGRETQYF. The DNA of the CDR3 is TGTGCCAGCAGCCCTGGACTAGCGGGGGGCCGGGAGACCCAGTACTTC.

The genes are TRBV27 and TRBJ1-1; D is ambiguous. Trimming took off 4 bases at V and 0 bases at J, with 15 bases between the two ends. CDR1 and CDR2 (germline): MNHEY, SMNVEV (reference sequence). The CDR3 is 16 amino acids. In nucleotides, the CDR3 is TGTGCCAGCAGTTCAAGACCCCTGGGGATGAACACTGAAGCTTTCTTT. Translated: CASSSRPLGMNTEAFF.

J is TRBJ2-3 and V is TRBV5-6; 7 nucleotides match TRBD2. The V and J ends lost 2 bases and 2 bases, in that order; junction bases with no gene match: 8. The CDR3 sequence is 16 residues long. CDR1 and CDR2 (germline): SGHDT, YYEEEE. CDR3 protein: CASSLRAGPYTDTQYF. The CDR3, as DNA: TGTGCCAGCAGCTTACGAGCGGGACCATACACAGATACGCAGTATTTT.